The 17 T cell receptor beta chains presented below share a single source sample, sequenced in a study of T cell responses to AZD1222 COVID-19 vaccine. Method: immunoSEQ multiplex PCR; TCRdb's copy keeps in-frame clones and lacks some. Among approximately 110,000 clones listed, roughly 87% were seen once. Sequenced material: peripheral blood, taken 28 days after the second AZD1222 dose. Source of these receptors: an adult who received the AZD1222 COVID-19 vaccine.

The rearrangement uses TRBV5-1 and TRBJ1-1; tentatively, D is TRBD1 (6 bases). V was clipped by 4 bases and J by 1 base, with 14 bases between them. Germline CDR1 reads SGHRS; CDR2 reads YFSETQ. The CDR3 extends over 15 amino acids. CDR3 loop: CASSLGAGTNTEAFF. The CDR3 DNA follows: TGCGCCAGCAGCCTGGGGGCAGGGACGAACACTGAAGCTTTCTTT.

The genes are TRBV7-3 and TRBJ1-4, with unresolved D. Germline V lookup: CDR1 SGHTA, CDR2 FQGTGA. The CDR3 is 13 amino acids. V gave up 1 base and J gave up 11 bases, with 11 bases separating them. This CDR3 reads CASSLMVGQKLFF. CDR3 DNA sequence: TGTGCCAGCAGCTTAATGGTAGGGCAGAAACTGTTTTTT. Complete variable domain (other parts from reference TRBV7-3 and TRBJ1-4): GAGVSQTPSNKVTEKGKYVELRCDPISGHTALYWYRQSLGQGPEFLIYFQGTGAADDSGLPNDRFFAVRPEGSVSTLKIQRTERGDSAVYLCASSLMVGQKLFFGSGTQLSVL.

The chain combines TRBV28 with TRBJ1-3, with TRBD1 matching over 7 bases. Germline trimming cut 2 bases from V and 3 bases from J; bases unmatched to any gene: 10. This CDR3 spans 17 amino acids. Germline values: CDR1 MDHEN, CDR2 SYDVKM. The CDR3 DNA reads TGTGCCAGCAGTTTAGACAGGCAAAGGGACAGTGGAAACACCATATATTTT. Its translation: CASSLDRQRDSGNTIYF.

This clone has more than one count but fewer than ten. This chain links TRBV19 with TRBJ2-5; TRBD1 matches 8 bases. CDR3 size: 14 residues. V was clipped by 6 bases and J by 4 bases; unmatched bases: 7. CDR1 and CDR2 from the germline V gene are LNHDA and SQIVND (reference sequence). CDR3 protein: CASSNTGGRETQYF. The CDR3 nucleotides read TGTGCCAGTAGCAATACAGGGGGACGAGAGACCCAGTACTTC.

This clone has only one observation. This chain links TRBV7-6 with TRBJ2-1; D is unclear. Deletions cut 2 bases from V and 9 bases from J, with 8 bases between. CDR3 length: 12 amino acids. Germline V gives CDR1 SGHVS, CDR2 FNYEAQ. The CDR3 nucleotides are TGTGCCAGCAGCTTAAGCCAGCGTGAGCAGTTCTTC. It encodes CASSLSQREQFF.

This clone has just a few counts. The rearrangement links TRBV6-5 to TRBJ1-2; TRBD1 aligns across 7 bases. The CDR3 is made up of 11 amino acids. Per germline, CDR1 MNHEY and CDR2 SVGAGI. V lost 7 bases and J lost 8; bases outside the gene matches: 4. CDR3: CASKGASGYTF. In DNA, the CDR3 is TGTGCCAGCAAGGGGGCGAGCGGCTACACCTTC.

The chain recombines TRBV10-3 with TRBJ1-1; TRBD1 matches at 8 bases. The CDR3 covers 15 residues. Germline V gene lookup returns CDR1 ENHRY and CDR2 SYGVKD. V was clipped by 2 bases and J by 5 bases; unmatched bases: 7. The CDR3 sequence is CAISENQGARTEAFF. The CDR3 DNA is TGTGCCATCAGTGAGAACCAGGGGGCAAGGACTGAAGCTTTCTTT.

The chain uses TRBV7-3 and TRBJ1-1, with D unresolved. Germline values: CDR1 SGHTA, CDR2 FQGTGA. Trimming pared 5 bases from V and 2 bases from J, leaving 15 bases between. The CDR3 extends over 15 amino acids. CDR3 sequence: CASSKLRSFNTEAFF. The CDR3 bases are TGTGCCAGCAGCAAACTACGTTCTTTTAACACTGAAGCTTTCTTT.

This clone was seen more than once but under ten times. DNA for the CDR3: TGTGCCAGCAGTGATGTAGGCAATCAGCCCCAGCATTTT. It translates to CASSDVGNQPQHF. The genes are TRBV2 and TRBJ1-5; D ambiguous. The germline V gene has CDR1 SNHLY and CDR2 FYNNEI. V was shortened by 3 bases and J by 2 bases, with 5 bases between the two germline ends. The CDR3 has 13 residues.

This chain links TRBV2 with TRBJ1-5; possible D gene TRBD1, 6 bases. The germline CDR1 and CDR2 sequences are SNHLY and FYNNEI. The CDR3 contains 15 residues. Trimming removed 6 bases at V and 1 base at J, with 13 bases between. CDR3 amino acids: CASSQGGRSNQPQHF. The CDR3 region has the DNA TGTGCCAGCAGCCAAGGGGGTAGGAGCAATCAGCCCCAGCATTTT.

The chain combines TRBV2 with TRBJ1-6; D unclear. Deletions cut 5 bases from V and 2 bases from J, with 13 bases between. Germline CDR1 SNHLY, CDR2 FYNNEI. The length of the CDR3 is 16 residues. CDR3 sequence: CASSYQAAAYNSPLHF. DNA for the CDR3: TGTGCCAGCAGTTACCAGGCGGCGGCCTATAATTCACCCCTCCACTTT.

This chain uses TRBV3-1 (or the pseudogene TRBV3-2) with TRBJ1-4; no definite D call. Per germline, CDR1 LGHDT and CDR2 YNNKEL (reference sequence). V was shortened by 2 bases and J by 0 bases, with 13 bases between the two germline ends. This CDR3 spans 17 amino acids. CDR3: CASSQSPLRATNEKLFF. The CDR3 DNA sequence: TGTGCCAGCAGCCAAAGCCCACTTCGGGCAACTAATGAAAAACTGTTTTTT.

The chain has TRBV12-3 or TRBV12-4 and TRBJ1-1, with D possibly matching TRBD1 (5 bases). The CDR3 runs to 13 residues. Trimming removed 6 bases at V and 4 bases at J, with 12 bases between. The CDR3 region has the DNA TGTGCCAGCAGATATCAGGGTACCACTGAAGCTTTCTTT. Protein sequence: CASRYQGTTEAFF.

Only a few counts were recorded for this clone. This sequence joins TRBV18 and TRBJ2-7; TRBD2 aligns across 7 bases. The J segment lost 3 bases and the V segment lost 6 bases, leaving 14 bases of the junction unmatched. Looked up from germline, CDR1 is KGHSH and CDR2 is LQKENI. The CDR3 runs to 16 residues. The CDR3 reads CASSPRGGGVYYEQYF. CDR3 nucleotide sequence: TGTGCCAGCTCGCCTCGTGGGGGGGGAGTCTACTACGAGCAGTACTTC.

V gene TRBV9 combines with J gene TRBJ2-1; 14 bases line up with TRBD2. CDR3 length equals 23 residues. CDR1 is SGDLS and CDR2 is YYNGEE in the germline V gene. V lost 3 bases and J lost 1; bases outside the gene matches: 21. The DNA of the CDR3 is TGTGCCAGCAGCGCTTCAACCGGGACTAGCGGGAGTTTAGCCTCTCCGTCCTACAATGAGCAGTTCTTC. Translation: CASSASTGTSGSLASPSYNEQFF.

This chain joins TRBV2 and TRBJ1-2; TRBD1 aligns across 11 bases. Germline CDR1 reads SNHLY; CDR2 reads FYNNEI. The CDR3 is 13 amino acids. Trimming at V came to 6 bases and at J to 8 bases, leaving 5 bases not matched to a gene. Here the CDR3 DNA reads TGTGCCAGCAGGGACAGGGGGCAGGGGGGCTACACCTTC. Translation gives CASRDRGQGGYTF.

This chain connects TRBV28 to TRBJ1-6, with 9 bases aligning to TRBD1. Germline CDR1 and CDR2: MDHEN and SYDVKM. This CDR3 region has 13 residues. The V gene end was trimmed by 9 bases and the J gene end by 7 bases; junction bases not matched to a gene: 4. The chain's CDR3 is CASRGQGNSPLHF. The CDR3 coding sequence is TGTGCCAGTAGAGGACAGGGGAATTCACCCCTCCACTTT.